Here is one T cell receptor (beta chain) with its context. V was pared by 4 bases and J by 9 bases, with 13 bases of the junction left unmatched. In germline, CDR1 is LGHDT, CDR2 YNNKEL (reference sequence). The CDR3 runs to 16 residues. The data were taken from a study of blood T cell repertoires in COVID-19. As for the study in general: Samples taken during acute and convalescent COVID-19 were collected in the United States, Italy and Spain.

Original analysis: Estimates of nucleated cell counts were drawn from the amplification of reference gene primers. Assay: immunoSEQ multiplex PCR; the TCRdb copy retains only in-frame clones and omits some. The V and J calls and clone size were taken over from that table, and D and trimming were inferred from the DNA. The profile shows approximately 200,000 clones, approximately 85% of them singletons. The V and J genes are TRBV3-1 (or the pseudogene TRBV3-2) and TRBJ2-1; 9 nucleotides match TRBD2. This clonotype was sampled from a man aged 35-49 years who had recovered from COVID-19. The sequenced sample consisted of PBMCs or T cells enriched from blood (not recorded which). The CDR3 DNA sequence: TGTGCCAGCAGCCCCCTAAGTCTAGCGGGAATTGTTGAGCAGTTCTTC. This encodes CASSPLSLAGIVEQFF.